This T cell receptor beta chain is drawn from a study of regulatory T cells in long-lasting Graves disease. The time point was: persistent/refractory GD, antithyroid drugs over 5 years with positive TRAb. Isolated PBMC RNA provided the starting material for the TCR library. Study results and limitations: Compared with new cases, persistent Graves' patients showed reduced TCR diversity. Thyroid tissue went unstudied; only peripheral blood was examined.

Arm-PCR with iRepertoire HTBI primers amplified the CDR3 regions for these TCR beta libraries. Each CDR3 protein is one row after TCRdb ran MiXCR on the multiplex PCR reads. The sample holds fewer than 600,000 distinct CDR3 sequences; 22% are singletons and the top ten take around 12%. With regard to this clonotype: What it binds is unknown.

This TCR came from a female donor with Graves disease. This material consisted of peripheral blood mononuclear cells (PBMCs), taken when the disease was refractory, from a patient treated with antithyroid drugs.

The CDR3 region has the DNA TGTGCCAGCAGCTTAGGTGGACAGCCGGGGACTGAAGCTTTCTTT. This sequence encodes CASSLGGQPGTEAFF. The gene calls are TRBV7-3 and TRBJ1-1, with a weak D call TRBD1 (6 bases). Germline CDR1 reads SGHTA; CDR2 reads FQGTGA. This CDR3 comprises 15 residues. Trimming left V 2 bases short and J 5 bases short, with 15 bases between.